This T cell receptor beta chain was found in a study of OX40 agonist ivuxolimab in advanced cancers. Background for the entire study: Ivuxolimab was an agonistic, fully human IgG2 monoclonal antibody directed against OX40 (CD134), a costimulatory receptor. Partial responses occurred in three dose-escalation patients: two with cutaneous melanoma and one with hepatocellular carcinoma. In the dose-escalation cohort, approximately 80% of patients were male, and the mean age was 60 years with a range of 23 to 79. Peripheral TCRbeta sequencing was intended to test whether TCR sequence diversity was altered and clonal T-cell expansion was caused by ivuxolimab. Among the roughly 52 dose-escalation patients, approximately 20 had hepatocellular carcinoma, roughly 15 melanoma, 9 renal cell carcinoma and 9 head and neck cancer. Patients were allowed to have had prior anti-PD-1, anti-PD-L1 or anti-CTLA-4 therapy, and about 40% of the dose-escalation patients had been treated with checkpoint inhibitors. The paper covers the monotherapy dose-escalation part of the phase I ivuxolimab trial, which included N = 52 patients. Intravenous ivuxolimab was administered to patients every 2 weeks at six dose levels: 0.01, 0.1, 0.3, 1.5, 3 and 10 mg/kg.

CDR1 and CDR2, looked up from the germline V gene, are SQVTM and ANQGSEA. The CDR3 runs 10 amino acids, cysteine and phenylalanine included. Only the CDR3 DNA is retained, 30 bases long and in frame from the first base. Genomic DNA was extracted from sorted cells for sequencing of the TCRbeta CDR3 region. The immunoSEQ Assay was used for sequencing of TCRbeta CDR3 regions. The source is immuneACCESS, and TCRdb retained only in-frame sequences with V and J called. Part of the clones is not carried over; for the studies checked, unresolved V genes explain less than half of this, and the remainder is unexplained. The sample table contains fewer than 45,000 clones; only one count was recorded for about 80% of them. The top ten constitute under 25% of the sample. Patients with autoimmune disease history or receiving systemic immunosuppression were excluded from the trial. Peripheral blood for TCR sequencing was collected from all dose cohorts at baseline, on cycle 4 day 1, and on cycle 7 day 1. Samples came from an open-label, multicenter, first-in-human phase I dose-escalation trial of ivuxolimab. Adults with locally advanced or metastatic melanoma, renal cell carcinoma, hepatocellular carcinoma or head and neck squamous cell carcinoma were enrolled in the trial. Before TCR sequencing, CD4+ T cells and CD8+ T cells were sorted from peripheral blood as separate populations.

With respect to this clone: The clone's antigen remains unknown. No per-base quality is available; no much larger clone lies one base away.

What the research found in general, with its limitations: The antigen specificity of the clonally expanded peripheral T cells was not determined. Low levels of normalized T-cell clonal expansion were also seen in some nonresponding patients. At doses of 0.1 to 3.0 mg/kg, clonal expansion of both CD4+ and CD8+ blood T cells was observed from baseline to week 6. In the 0.1-3.0 mg/kg groups, partial responders were among the patients with the lowest normalized peripheral clonal expansion, particularly in CD8+ T cells. After ivuxolimab, expanded clones were on average more numerous among CD8+ T cells than among CD4+ T cells.

This receptor chain uses TRBV29-1 and TRBJ1-1; no D gene can be assigned with confidence. The sequencing used CD4+ or CD8+ T cells sorted from blood, collected in a trial of the OX40 agonist ivuxolimab. The clonotype originates from an adult with an advanced solid tumor such as melanoma, head and neck, liver or kidney cancer. The nucleotides are TGCAACAAAGATGGCACTGAAGCTTTCTTT. This is translated as CNKDGTEAFF.